The TCR beta chain described here comes from a study of blood T cell repertoires in COVID-19 (dated by TCRdb to the early 2020s). Background for the entire study: Collaborator samples came from the United States, Italy and Spain and covered acute and convalescent phases of COVID-19. The prospective study material was composed of cDNA or gDNA derived from T cells, B-cell-depleted T cells, or PBMCs. Subjects who had been exposed to COVID-19, were actively infected with it, or had recovered from it provided the deeply sampled blood TCRbeta repertoires that made up the dataset. A freely available public database, intended as a resource for researchers studying the immune response to SARS-CoV-2, is where the repertoires were released. The samples were drawn from the first 160 participants of the ongoing ImmuneRACE study and from 950 to 1,500 subjects provided by 6 global collaborators. The sample metadata nearly always contained a de-identified subject ID, COVID-19 status, age in years and sex. Where HLA class I and class II types were available, the types were taken from metadata supplied by the sample provider, not from assay-based typing. The paper's findings and limits, for the study overall: Clinical and demographic metadata were provided uncurated, with the amount varying by source and participant.

A remark on this clone: It lacks a known antigen. The input lacks base qualities; no much larger clone sits a single base away.

Participants in the prospective study were aged roughly 18 to 100 years, lived in 24 United States geographic areas, and enrolled through a virtual design. Cohort assignment in the prospective study relied on participant-reported clinical history from a screening survey and a study questionnaire. For ImmuneRACE Cohort 3, a participant was defined as recovered based on two consecutive negative NP/OP PCR tests, clearance by a healthcare professional, or resolution of symptoms. Each participant in the prospective study had whole blood, serum and a nasopharyngeal or oropharyngeal swab collected by mobile phlebotomists. Additional blood draws and questionnaires over a 2-month period could optionally be provided by prospective study participants. Prospective study blood samples were shipped either frozen or at room temperature before DNA extraction. The immunoSEQ Assay, a bias-controlled multiplex PCR, was used to amplify TCRbeta CDR3 regions from genomic DNA. The published analysis was carried out like this. Within the assay, amplification of reference gene primers was used to estimate how many nucleated cells each sample contained. To quantify the absolute abundance of each unique TCRbeta CDR3 rearrangement, sequence reads were collapsed and filtered. For each sample, productive Simpson clonality was calculated by taking the square root of Simpson's diversity index across productive rearrangements. TCRdb stores this immuneACCESS table with in-frame sequences only. Part of the clones is absent; in the studies checked, under half of the shortfall reflects unresolved V genes, and no reason is known for the rest. That table supplies the V and J calls and clone size; D and trimming were determined from the DNA. The sample table shows approximately 160,000 clones, and over 75% are seen once. The ten biggest clones cover about 6% of the sample.

The source of this sequence is a middle-aged man who had recovered from COVID-19. Input material: PBMCs or T cells enriched from blood (not recorded which).

The CDR3 region: CASSFRDFSTDTQYF. The DNA reads as follows: TGTGCCAGCAGCTTCAGGGATTTTAGCACAGATACGCAGTATTTT. This sequence uses TRBV25-1 and TRBJ2-3; TRBD1 is a weak D gene call, 5 bases matching. Cut back by 6 bases and 0 bases, the V and J ends lie 13 bases apart. The CDR3, from cysteine to phenylalanine, totals 15 residues. Only CDR3 DNA is held: 45 bases, read in frame from base 1. CDR1 MGHDK and CDR2 SYGVNS were looked up in the germline V gene.